The present T cell receptor (beta chain) was sequenced within a study of human CD8 memory T cell subsets. TCR beta was sequenced from UMI-tagged 5' RACE libraries. TCRdb processed the 5' RACE reads again and assigns one entry to each CDR3 protein, with no DNA. The table lists 9,900 or so distinct CDR3 sequences. Stem-like memory CD8+ T cells (TSTEM) were CCR7+ PD-1- TIGIT-. Concerning this clonotype itself: The antigen is unknown.

Study-level results: Minimal repertoire overlap was seen between stem-like memory T cells and precursor exhausted T cells. This study sequenced only the T cell receptor beta chains and no others.

This clonotype was sampled from a human donor in good health. Sequenced material: CD8+ stem-like memory T cells (TSCM and TCM) sorted from PBMCs. Noted subset: stem-like memory CD8 T cells (TSTEM), CCR7+ PD-1- TIGIT-.

This chain's CDR3 is CASSWTGDTEAFF. V and J are TRBV5-1 and TRBJ1-1. This CDR3 region has 13 residues. In germline, CDR1 is SGHRS, CDR2 YFSETQ.